One sample yielded the 15 T cell receptor beta chains listed below, sequenced in a study of blood T cell repertoires in COVID-19. Method: immunoSEQ multiplex PCR; TCRdb's copy keeps in-frame clones and lacks some. The data show about 80,000 clones, 80% to 85% seen once. Sequenced material: peripheral blood. These receptor sequences come from a woman in her 70s with acute or convalescent COVID-19.

The gene calls are TRBV29-1 and TRBJ2-7; TRBD2 is a possible D gene (6 bases). Looked up from germline, CDR1 is SQVTM and CDR2 is ANQGSEA. CDR3 size: 13 residues. The germline V and J ends were trimmed by 2 bases and 4 bases, with 12 bases remaining between them. This CDR3 is CSVETGERYEQYF. CDR3 sequence (DNA): TGCAGCGTTGAAACGGGAGAAAGGTACGAGCAGTACTTC.

The chain links TRBV7-9 to TRBJ2-1, with D maybe TRBD2 (5 bases). From germline, CDR1 is SEHNR and CDR2 FQNEAQ (reference sequence). V shed 5 bases and J shed 9 bases, with 11 bases lying between them. The CDR3 totals 12 residues. The CDR3 DNA sequence: TGTGCCAGCAGCCTACTAGAGGGTGAGCAGTTCTTC. Translated: CASSLLEGEQFF.

The genes are TRBV4-1 and TRBJ1-6; D gene ambiguous. The CDR3 sequence is 15 residues long. Deletions cut 6 bases from V and 10 bases from J, with 19 bases between. The germline V gene encodes CDR1 MGHRA and CDR2 YSYEKL. The CDR3 DNA follows: TGCGCCAGCAGGTTGGGTGGAGAGTCGATCTCACCCCTCCACTTT. It specifies CASRLGGESISPLHF.

The CDR3 protein is CASRGDRNSYEQYF. The CDR3, as DNA: TGTGCCAGCAGGGGGGACAGGAACTCCTACGAGCAGTACTTC. The rearrangement links TRBV2 to TRBJ2-7; 8 nucleotides align to TRBD1. The CDR3 consists of 14 residues. Germline values: CDR1 SNHLY, CDR2 FYNNEI. Trimming took 6 bases from V and 0 from J; bases not matched to a gene: 4.

This chain uses TRBV23-1 with TRBJ1-6; 8 nucleotides line up with TRBD1. TRBV23-1 is an ORF, and what it does is uncertain. J lost 9 bases, V lost 6 bases, and 7 bases had no gene match. The CDR3 is made up of 14 amino acids. This CDR3 is CASSPDRESSPLHF. DNA of the CDR3: TGCGCCAGCAGCCCGGACAGGGAAAGTTCACCCCTCCACTTT.

The CDR3 here is CASSSRGSDTDTQYF. CDR3 DNA: TGTGCCAGCAGCTCAAGGGGGTCGGACACAGATACGCAGTATTTT. The chain recombines TRBV11-3 with TRBJ2-3; maybe TRBD1 (6 bases). This CDR3 region has 15 residues. Looked up from germline, CDR1 is SGHNT and CDR2 is YENEEA. V was cut by 4 bases and J by 2 bases, with 13 bases left in between.

This sequence joins TRBV15 and TRBJ2-7, with TRBD2 matching over 11 bases. The CDR3 is 16 residues long. The germline CDR1 and CDR2 sequences are LNHNV and YYDKDF (reference sequence). Trimming cost V 5 bases and J 2 bases; bases outside gene matches: 8. The CDR3 DNA reads as TGTGCCACCAGCGGACCCGGGACTAGCGGAACCTACGAGCAGTACTTC. Translated, it gives CATSGPGTSGTYEQYF.

The chain recombines TRBV5-4 with TRBJ2-7; TRBD2 matches at 10 bases. This CDR3 is 16 amino acids long. The germline V gene encodes CDR1 SGHNT and CDR2 YYREEE (reference sequence). V trimming: 2 bases; J trimming: 4 bases; junction bases outside the gene matches: 9. CDR3 residues: CASSLVRTSGAYEQYF. CDR3 in DNA: TGTGCCAGCAGCTTAGTAAGGACTAGCGGAGCATACGAGCAGTACTTC.

This rearrangement joins TRBV3-1 (or the pseudogene TRBV3-2) to TRBJ1-4; D is perhaps TRBD1 (5 bases). Germline V gene data show CDR1 as LGHDT and CDR2 as YNNKEL (reference sequence). Trimming removed 1 base at V and 10 bases at J, with 16 bases between. The CDR3 sequence is 15 residues long. The DNA of the CDR3 is TGTGCCAGCAGCCAAGTACCCGGAGGGACGGTAAAACTGTTTTTT. Its protein product is CASSQVPGGTVKLFF.

The genes are TRBV6-5 and TRBJ2-4; 7 positions agree with TRBD2. Germline assignment: CDR1 MNHEY and CDR2 SVGAGI. The J segment lost 7 bases and the V segment lost 0 bases, leaving 6 bases of the junction unmatched. This CDR3 region has 15 residues. The CDR3 DNA is TGTGCCAGCAGTTACTCGGGAGGGGTAGGGAACATTCAGTACTTC. Translating gives CASSYSGGVGNIQYF.

This chain links TRBV25-1 with TRBJ2-1; D gene ambiguous. This CDR3 spans 14 amino acids. Germline loops: CDR1 MGHDK, CDR2 SYGVNS. The ends were cut back, 3 bases at V and 3 bases at J, with 9 bases in the middle. This CDR3 is CASSDASIYNEQFF. The CDR3, as DNA: TGTGCCAGCAGTGATGCTAGTATCTACAATGAGCAGTTCTTC.

The gene calls are TRBV2 and TRBJ2-5; the match to TRBD2 covers 12 bases. The CDR3 totals 16 residues. V lost 1 base to trimming and J lost 5 bases; unmatched junction nucleotides: 5. The germline V gene has CDR1 SNHLY and CDR2 FYNNEI. This CDR3 is CASSEGLAGAAETQYF. DNA of the CDR3: TGTGCCAGCAGTGAAGGACTAGCGGGAGCAGCGGAGACCCAGTACTTC.

This clone was seen a handful of times. Here the CDR3 omits its conserved ending phenylalanine or tryptophan, so a read error is the likely source. No DNA is shown, since the ends of the CDR3 on it are uncertain; the CDR3 is the one TCRdb lists. This rearrangement joins TRBV5-1 to TRBJ1-1; TRBD1 is taken as the D call from the table, unchecked against the DNA. CDR1 and CDR2 (germline): SGHRS, YFSETQ. The CDR3 has 13 amino acids, counting both end residues. CDR3 loop: CASSWGDRGRASS.

The V gene is TRBV27, the J gene TRBJ2-3; 11 positions match TRBD2. V trimming: 2 bases; J trimming: 5 bases; junction bases outside the gene matches: 6. CDR3 size: 16 residues. Germline V CDR1 and CDR2: MNHEY, SMNVEV (reference sequence). The CDR3 region has the DNA TGTGCCAGCAGTTTAAGTCTAGCGGGAGGAGGAGATACGCAGTATTTT. It codes for CASSLSLAGGGDTQYF.

The chain joins TRBV5-1 to TRBJ1-2, with D maybe TRBD1 (5 bases). The V gene lost 0 bases and the J gene lost 8 bases, with 11 bases spanning the gap. The V gene's germline CDR1 is SGHRS and CDR2 YFSETQ. This CDR3 has 13 residues. As DNA, the CDR3 is TGCGCCAGCAGCTTGGCCCCGGACACGGGCTACACCTTC. It is translated as CASSLAPDTGYTF. Combining the CDR3 with reference TRBV5-1 and TRBJ1-2 gives the whole variable domain KAGVTQTPRYLIKTRGQQVTLSCSPISGHRSVSWYQQTPGQGLQFLFEYFSETQRNKGNFPGRFSGRQFSNSRSEMNVSTLELGDSALYLCASSLAPDTGYTFGSGTRLTVV.